This TCR beta chain comes out of a study of cytomegalovirus exposure and HLA in healthy donors. Libraries were prepared by immunoSEQ multiplex PCR; TCRdb keeps only in-frame clonotypes and omits some of them. The sample has 150,000 to 200,000 clones; roughly 82% are singletons. The CDR3 length is 14 residues. The germline gives CDR1 LNHDA, CDR2 SQIVND (reference sequence). The V end was cut by 10 bases, the J end by 1 base, with 17 bases between. This chain links TRBV19 with TRBJ2-7; D is possibly TRBD1 (5 bases). This sequence originates from a man younger than 35 in good health and CMV-seropositive. Sequences were obtained from PBMCs. The CDR3 region is CATRTWVGSYEQYF. The CDR3 DNA reads as TGTGCCACACGGACATGGGTTGGGTCCTACGAGCAGTACTTC.